Listed below are T cell receptor beta chains from one sample, sequenced in a study of tumor and adjacent non-tumor tissue in lung cancer. TCRdb ran MiXCR on the multiplex PCR reads and lists one entry per CDR3 protein. The data contain some 200,000 distinct CDR3 sequences, 70% to 75% of them seen just once; the ten biggest clones take up around 27%. Sequenced sample: lung tumor tissue. These receptor sequences come from a man aged 55-75 years with non-small cell lung cancer. CDR3s leave out the opening cysteine and the closing phenylalanine or tryptophan.

v_gene: TRBV6-2/TRBV6-3; CDR3aa: ANSYSDSGTQTEAF
v_gene: TRBV11-2; CDR3aa: TSSLGTSGSKTQY
v_gene: TRBV20-1; CDR3aa: SARDSKGQETQY
v_gene: TRBV4-2; CDR3aa: ASSQDINSNSYNEQF
v_gene: TRBV20-1; CDR3aa: SAESGRTANYGYT
v_gene: TRBV20-1; CDR3aa: SARQGAANYGYT
v_gene: TRBV29-1; CDR3aa: SVIPDTISWYGYT
v_gene: TRBV6-2/TRBV6-3; CDR3aa: ASSLQGQGAFTYEHY
v_gene: TRBV4-3; CDR3aa: ASSQEAVSGAIVLT
v_gene: TRBV12-3/TRBV12-4; CDR3aa: ASSFSQTGLAGYNEQF
v_gene: TRBV20-1; CDR3aa: SAPLPSFRGGPTDTQY
v_gene: TRBV20-1; CDR3aa: SAPLQRGGRNEQF
v_gene: TRBV20-1; CDR3aa: SARRDRVGFGNQLQH
v_gene: TRBV11-3; CDR3aa: TSSSRGAGGYRAGELF
v_gene: TRBV11-2; CDR3aa: ASSSAASRSEQY
v_gene: TRBV19; CDR3aa: ASSVRAIPLYGYT
v_gene: TRBV5-6; CDR3aa: ASSRGGGTSNQPQH
v_gene: TRBV18; CDR3aa: ASSPNRGEGQPQH
v_gene: TRBV21-1; CDR3aa: ASSSLGQGRYNEQF
v_gene: TRBV20-1; CDR3aa: SVGGGRGQCNEQF
v_gene: TRBV30; CDR3aa: AWSGTSGTDTQY
v_gene: TRBV11-2; CDR3aa: TSSFQGQSSYEQY
v_gene: TRBV12-3/TRBV12-4; CDR3aa: ASSPALGNEGKTQY
v_gene: TRBV11-2; CDR3aa: ASSFLAGSVQRY
v_gene: TRBV30; CDR3aa: AWRGTGYHRDTQY
v_gene: TRBV6-5; CDR3aa: ASSYTGRTEAF
v_gene: TRBV6-1; CDR3aa: ASSQWGQGPGYT
v_gene: TRBV12-5; CDR3aa: ASGLYPARQGSTYEQY
v_gene: TRBV20-1; CDR3aa: RGISGSDNEQF
v_gene: TRBV6-5; CDR3aa: ASTIDYSNQPQH
v_gene: TRBV12-3/TRBV12-4; CDR3aa: ASSLQVSTQH
v_gene: TRBV29-1; CDR3aa: SFVTKIGGTGYNEQF
v_gene: TRBV6-5; CDR3aa: ASSEPGTGPYEQY
v_gene: TRBV11-2; CDR3aa: ASSSAHGEYNEQF
v_gene: TRBV5-1; CDR3aa: ASSLGHATMNTEVF
v_gene: TRBV5-4; CDR3aa: ASSPGPDTDTQY
v_gene: TRBV11-2; CDR3aa: ASSITGPIGYT
v_gene: TRBV4-3; CDR3aa: ARSQVGESGASTDTQY
v_gene: TRBV11-2; CDR3aa: TSSLLGTGNTEAF